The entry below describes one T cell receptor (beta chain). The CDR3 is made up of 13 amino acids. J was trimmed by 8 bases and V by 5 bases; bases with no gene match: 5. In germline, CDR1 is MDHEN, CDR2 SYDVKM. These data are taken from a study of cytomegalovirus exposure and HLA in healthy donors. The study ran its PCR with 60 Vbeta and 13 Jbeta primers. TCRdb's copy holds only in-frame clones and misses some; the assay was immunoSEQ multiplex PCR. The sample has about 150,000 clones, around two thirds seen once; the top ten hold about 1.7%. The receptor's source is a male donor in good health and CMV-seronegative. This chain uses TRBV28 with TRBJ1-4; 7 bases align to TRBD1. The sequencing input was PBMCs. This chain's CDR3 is CASSGQAWEKLFF. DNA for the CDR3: TGTGCCAGCAGTGGACAGGCCTGGGAAAAACTGTTTTTT.